This T cell receptor beta chain was captured by sequencing in a study of T-cell reconstitution after alpha-beta-depleted transplantation in children. General observations from the study: In some patients, recipient T cells and intrathymic progenitors surviving conditioning explained high day-60 diversity. Counts and diversity of T cells one year after transplant came mostly from newly produced T cells. Expanded graft clones numbering several hundred reportedly gave rise to alpha-beta T cells about two months after transplant.

Unique molecular identifiers were used to barcode this TCRbeta library. MiXCR, run by TCRdb on the PCR reads, gives a single entry per CDR3 protein. Here the sample spans around 440,000 distinct CDR3 sequences, about 17% being singletons. V was cut by 1 base and J by 2 bases, with 9 bases left in between. The CDR3 is made up of 14 amino acids. Germline CDR1 reads SGHVS; CDR2 reads FQNEAQ. About this clonotype: What it binds is not known.

The chain uses TRBV7-8 and TRBJ2-7, with D unclear. The clonotype comes from a boy under three years old who had a stem cell transplant for Wiskott-Aldrich syndrome, so the T cells may come from the graft donor. This sample comprised PBMCs, mostly from graft donor cells, obtained 360 days after TCRalphabeta/CD19-depleted stem cell transplant. The CDR3 spells CASSLVRVAYEQYF. The CDR3 DNA is TGTGCCAGCAGCTTAGTACGGGTCGCCTACGAGCAGTACTTC.